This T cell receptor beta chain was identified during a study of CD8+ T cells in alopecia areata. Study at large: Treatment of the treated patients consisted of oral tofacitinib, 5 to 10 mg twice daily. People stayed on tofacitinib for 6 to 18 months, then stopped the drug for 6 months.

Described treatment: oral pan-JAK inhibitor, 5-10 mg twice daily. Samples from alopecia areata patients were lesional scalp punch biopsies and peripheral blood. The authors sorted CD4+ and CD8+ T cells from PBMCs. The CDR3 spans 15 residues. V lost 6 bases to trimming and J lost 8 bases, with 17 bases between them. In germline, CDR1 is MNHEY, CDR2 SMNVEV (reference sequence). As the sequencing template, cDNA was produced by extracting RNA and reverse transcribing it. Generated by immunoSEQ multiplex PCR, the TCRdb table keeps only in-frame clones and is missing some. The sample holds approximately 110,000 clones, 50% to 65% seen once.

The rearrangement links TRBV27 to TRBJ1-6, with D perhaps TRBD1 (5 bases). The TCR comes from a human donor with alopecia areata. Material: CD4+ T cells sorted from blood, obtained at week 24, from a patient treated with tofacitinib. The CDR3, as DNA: TGTGCCAGCAGCCGGGGCCCTGAGGGGTATTCACCCCTCCACTTT. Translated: CASSRGPEGYSPLHF.